Presented here are 30 T cell receptor beta chains from one specimen sequenced in a study of blood T cell repertoires in COVID-19 (dated by TCRdb to about 2020). Library prep was done by the immunoSEQ multiplex PCR assay. Not all clones reach the TCRdb copy of this immuneACCESS table, which keeps in-frame sequences only. Checked studies attribute under half of the gap to unresolved V genes and leave the rest unexplained. This sample comprises some 250,000 clones, under 95% of them detected only once. The ten biggest clones cover 2.3% of the sample. Sequencing was carried out using PBMCs or T cells enriched from blood (not recorded which). These receptors were collected from a woman in her thirties or forties with acute COVID-19.

J is TRBJ2-1 and V is TRBV13, with 7 bases matching TRBD2. Germline V lookup: CDR1 PRHDT, CDR2 FYEKMQ (reference sequence). This CDR3 spans 15 amino acids. Trimming at V came to 2 bases and at J to 1 base, leaving 2 bases not matched to a gene. Written as DNA, the CDR3 is TGTGCCAGCAGCTTATTGCGGGGGTCCTACAATGAGCAGTTCTTC. Its protein is CASSLLRGSYNEQFF.

The V and J genes are TRBV3-1 (or the pseudogene TRBV3-2) and TRBJ1-1, with TRBD1 matching over 7 bases. This CDR3 comprises 15 residues. V shed 4 bases, J shed 5 bases, and the junction held 10 bases outside the gene matches. CDR1 is LGHDT and CDR2 is YNNKEL in the germline V gene (reference sequence). Written as DNA, the CDR3 is TGTGCCAGCAGCCTACCAGGGGGGAAAGCGACTGAAGCTTTCTTT. Translated, it gives CASSLPGGKATEAFF.

The V call is TRBV11-3, the J call TRBJ2-1; 9 bases line up with TRBD2. The ends lost 6 bases at V and 4 bases at J; junction bases unmatched: 4. Germline V gene lookup returns CDR1 SGHNT and CDR2 YENEEA. The CDR3 runs 14 residues. The CDR3 region has the DNA TGTGCCAGCAGTTCTAGCGGGATATACAATGAGCAGTTCTTC. Its translation: CASSSSGIYNEQFF.

The chain employs TRBV5-4 and TRBJ2-6; 7 bases match TRBD1. Germline CDR1 is SGHNT and CDR2 is YYREEE (reference sequence). The V gene end was trimmed by 4 bases and the J gene end by 2 bases; junction bases not matched to a gene: 9. The CDR3 is made up of 17 amino acids. The CDR3 DNA follows: TGTGCCAGCAGCGTTGACAGGGAAGCCCCTGGGGCCAACGTCCTGACTTTC. This sequence encodes CASSVDREAPGANVLTF.

The J gene is TRBJ1-2, the V gene TRBV13; 10 nucleotides align to TRBD1. J gave up 7 bases and V 4 bases, and 6 bases lay outside the gene matches. The CDR3 is 14 residues long. The germline V gene has CDR1 PRHDT and CDR2 FYEKMQ (reference sequence). For the CDR3, the DNA is TGTGCCAGCAGCTCAAGGACAGGGGGTAGTGGCTACACCTTC. Protein sequence: CASSSRTGGSGYTF. Variable domain in full (rest from reference TRBV13 and TRBJ1-2): AAGVIQSPRHLIKEKRETATLKCYPIPRHDTVYWYQQGPGQDPQFLISFYEKMQSDKGSIPDRFSAQQFSDYHSELNMSSLELGDSALYFCASSSRTGGSGYTFGSGTRLTVV.

Regarding this clone: Other DNA sequences in this specimen translate into the identical CDR3. This rearrangement joins TRBV27 to TRBJ1-3, with D unclear. V was pared by 3 bases and J by 1 base, with 4 bases between. The CDR3 runs 13 residues. Germline V gene sequence: CDR1 MNHEY, CDR2 SMNVEV (reference sequence). The CDR3 nucleotides read TGTGCCAGCAGTTTGCGGTCTGGAAACACCATATATTTT. This translates into CASSLRSGNTIYF.

V is TRBV2 and J is TRBJ2-5; 11 nucleotides align to TRBD2. CDR3 size: 15 residues. Trimming at V came to 3 bases and at J to 4 bases, leaving 4 bases not matched to a gene. Germline V CDR1 and CDR2: SNHLY, FYNNEI. CDR3 coding DNA: TGTGCCAGCAGTGAGCCCACTAGCGGGAGAGAGACCCAGTACTTC. Protein: CASSEPTSGRETQYF.

V gene TRBV6-4 combines with J gene TRBJ2-3, with 9 bases lining up with TRBD2. V lost 6 bases to trimming and J lost 5 bases; unmatched junction nucleotides: 6. CDR3 length equals 14 residues. Germline CDR1 MRHNA, CDR2 SNTAGT. CDR3 in DNA: TGTGCCAGCAGCGCGGGGGGGCCGGGAGATACGCAGTATTTT. It specifies CASSAGGPGDTQYF.

The chain combines TRBV27 with TRBJ1-5; D is undetermined. CDR1 and CDR2 from the germline V gene are MNHEY and SMNVEV (reference sequence). This CDR3 has 14 amino acids. V was pared by 8 bases and J by 0 bases, with 11 bases between. The CDR3 DNA reads as TGTGCCAGCCGTCGGGAGTATAGCAATCAGCCCCAGCATTTT. Translating gives CASRREYSNQPQHF.

This clone was detected only a few times. The CDR3 region is CATSGTDSNQPQHF. CDR3 in DNA: TGTGCCACCAGCGGGACAGATAGCAATCAGCCCCAGCATTTT. The V and J genes are TRBV24-1 and TRBJ1-5; 7 positions agree with TRBD1. This CDR3 is 14 amino acids long. Germline CDR1 reads KGHDR; CDR2 reads SFDVKD. The trim removed 7 bases at V and 0 bases at J, leaving 2 bases unmatched.

In this sample, this clone turned up once. The chain is built from TRBV23-1 and TRBJ1-6; D is undetermined. TRBV23-1 is labeled an ORF, and its function is uncertain. The ends were cut back, 7 bases at V and 7 bases at J, with 5 bases in the middle. The CDR3 has 11 residues. CDR3 bases: TGCGCCAGCACTAAAAATTCACCCCTCCACTTT. This codes for CASTKNSPLHF.

This clone occurred a few times. The genes are TRBV18 and TRBJ1-2; 7 positions agree with TRBD1. CDR3 length: 14 amino acids. V shed 0 bases and J 2 bases; nucleotides not matched to a gene: 0. Germline V lookup: CDR1 KGHSH, CDR2 LQKENI. The CDR3 DNA sequence: TGTGCCAGCTCACCACCAGGGGGCAACTATGGCTACACCTTC. Encoded protein: CASSPPGGNYGYTF.

The chain uses TRBV4-1 and TRBJ1-4; D might be TRBD1 (6 bases). This CDR3 has 15 amino acids. Trimming took 1 base from V and 1 from J, leaving 7 bases between them. Germline V gives CDR1 MGHRA, CDR2 YSYEKL. CDR3 DNA: TGCGCCAGCAGCCAAGCACAGGGAACTAATGAAAAACTGTTTTTT. This translates into CASSQAQGTNEKLFF.

The rearrangement uses TRBV10-3 and TRBJ1-6; D is perhaps TRBD1 (5 bases). The germline V gene encodes CDR1 ENHRY and CDR2 SYGVKD. With 2 bases removed from V and 8 bases from J, the gap between germline ends came to 13 bases. The CDR3 is 15 amino acids. This CDR3 is CAISEEQGSYSPLHF. CDR3 coding DNA: TGTGCCATCAGTGAGGAGCAGGGAAGTTATTCACCCCTCCACTTT.

This rearrangement joins TRBV7-9 to TRBJ2-7, with 11 nucleotides matching TRBD2. This CDR3 is built from 15 residues. V gave up 5 bases and J gave up 0 bases; unmatched junction bases: 3. Germline assignment: CDR1 SEHNR and CDR2 FQNEAQ (reference sequence). The CDR3 nucleotides are TGTGCCAGCAGCCGAACTAGCGGGGGCTCCTACGAGCAGTACTTC. Amino acid sequence: CASSRTSGGSYEQYF.

The chain employs TRBV5-1 and TRBJ2-7, with 9 nucleotides matching TRBD1. V gave up 4 bases and J gave up 6 bases; unmatched junction bases: 8. There are 14 residues in the CDR3. The germline V gene encodes CDR1 SGHRS and CDR2 YFSETQ. CDR3 sequence (DNA): TGCGCCAGCAGCATGTCCGGGACAGGGTTCGAGCAGTACTTC. It is translated as CASSMSGTGFEQYF.

The V gene is TRBV15, the J gene TRBJ2-7; no clear D gene. Looked up from germline, CDR1 is LNHNV and CDR2 is YYDKDF (reference sequence). CDR3 size: 14 residues. Trimming left V 0 bases short and J 3 bases short, with 9 bases between. CDR3 region: CATSRDTSYYEQYF. DNA of the CDR3: TGTGCCACCAGCAGAGATACCAGTTACTACGAGCAGTACTTC.

The chain couples TRBV7-8 to TRBJ2-3; 10 bases map to TRBD2. V lost 1 base and J lost 0; bases outside the gene matches: 4. Germline lookup yields CDR1 SGHVS and CDR2 FQNEAQ. The CDR3 sequence is 17 residues long. CDR3 residues: CASSLVSGGTSTDTQYF. The CDR3 nucleotides read TGTGCCAGCAGCTTAGTTAGCGGGGGGACTAGCACAGATACGCAGTATTTT.

The table lists this clone with a count of one. CDR3 sequence: CASSPGTVSGANVLTF. CDR3 nucleotide sequence: TGTGCCAGCAGCCCGGGGACAGTCTCTGGGGCCAACGTCCTGACTTTC. This sequence joins TRBV28 and TRBJ2-6; 7 bases match TRBD1. The V and J ends lost 6 bases and 0 bases, in that order; junction bases with no gene match: 5. The CDR3 runs 16 residues. In germline, CDR1 is MDHEN, CDR2 SYDVKM.

The chain combines TRBV2 with TRBJ2-7; 8 bases agree with TRBD1. V gave up 6 bases and J gave up 1 base; unmatched junction bases: 11. Per germline, CDR1 SNHLY and CDR2 FYNNEI. The CDR3 consists of 16 residues. Here the CDR3 reads CASRKSSGTGSYEQYF. The CDR3 DNA reads TGTGCCAGCAGAAAATCCTCCGGGACAGGATCCTACGAGCAGTACTTC.

The chain carries TRBV5-1 and TRBJ1-1, with TRBD1 as a possible D gene (5 bases). Per germline, CDR1 SGHRS and CDR2 YFSETQ. CDR3 size: 13 residues. The germline V and J ends were trimmed by 1 base and 3 bases, with 7 bases remaining between them. The CDR3 coding sequence is TGCGCCAGCAGCTTGCAAGGGGACACTGAAGCTTTCTTT. Translation gives CASSLQGDTEAFF.

This chain uses TRBV7-3 with TRBJ2-7; 11 positions match TRBD2. Germline CDR1 SGHTA, CDR2 FQGTGA. V shed 6 bases and J 2 bases; nucleotides not matched to a gene: 3. The CDR3 runs to 14 residues. CDR3 sequence (DNA): TGTGCCAGCAGGTCTAGCGGGGGGACCTACGAGCAGTACTTC. Encoded protein: CASRSSGGTYEQYF. Combining the CDR3 with reference TRBV7-3 and TRBJ2-7 gives the whole variable domain GAGVSQTPSNKVTEKGKYVELRCDPISGHTALYWYRQSLGQGPEFLIYFQGTGAADDSGLPNDRFFAVRPEGSVSTLKIQRTERGDSAVYLCASRSSGGTYEQYFGPGTRLTVT.

V gene TRBV9 combines with J gene TRBJ2-2; D gene uncertain. In germline, CDR1 is SGDLS, CDR2 YYNGEE. CDR3 length equals 14 residues. Trimming took off 1 base at V and 4 bases at J, with 8 bases between the two ends. The CDR3 DNA sequence: TGTGCCAGCAGCGTAAATTCCGTCACCGGGGAGCTGTTTTTT. Amino acids: CASSVNSVTGELFF.

The rearrangement uses TRBV6-5 and TRBJ1-2, with unresolved D. Deletions cut 4 bases from V and 8 bases from J, with 14 bases between. The CDR3 has 13 amino acids. In germline, CDR1 is MNHEY, CDR2 SVGAGI. The CDR3 DNA sequence: TGTGCCAGCAGTTTCTCAGGAGGCGGAGGCTACACCTTC. Protein product: CASSFSGGGGYTF.

The V and J genes are TRBV11-3 and TRBJ2-1; D not certain. V lost 1 base, J lost 0 bases, and 7 bases lay in between. The germline gives CDR1 SGHNT, CDR2 YENEEA. CDR3 length equals 15 residues. The CDR3 sequence: CASSLVAGSYNEQFF. The CDR3 DNA sequence: TGTGCCAGCAGCTTAGTGGCAGGCTCCTACAATGAGCAGTTCTTC.

In nucleotides, the CDR3 is TGTGCCAGCAGCTTGGTCGGCGGCACCTACGAGCAGTACTTC. Its protein product is CASSLVGGTYEQYF. The V call is TRBV11-1, the J call TRBJ2-7, with D unresolved. V lost 3 bases and J 2 bases, leaving 11 bases between the germline ends. The CDR3 length is 14 residues. CDR1 and CDR2 from the germline V gene are SGHAT and FQDESV (reference sequence).

The chain couples TRBV6-5 to TRBJ1-6; D may be TRBD1 (5 bases). Trimming took 6 bases from V and 3 from J, leaving 12 bases between them. Germline CDR1 reads MNHEY; CDR2 reads SVGAGI. The CDR3 extends over 15 amino acids. Here the CDR3 DNA reads TGTGCCAGCAGCCCCAGGGAGGGCTATAATTCACCCCTCCACTTT. This sequence encodes CASSPREGYNSPLHF.

The chain couples TRBV4-1 to TRBJ2-7; 7 bases agree with TRBD1. The CDR3 sequence is 16 residues long. Germline lookup yields CDR1 MGHRA and CDR2 YSYEKL. Trimming cost V 4 bases and J 4 bases; bases outside gene matches: 13. The CDR3 nucleotides read TGCGCCAGCAGCCGACCGAACAGGGGTAAGGGGTACGAGCAGTACTTC. Protein sequence: CASSRPNRGKGYEQYF.

Only one count was recorded for this clone. One junction end disagrees with the germline gene, perhaps due to a read error. The V and J genes are TRBV2 and TRBJ2-1, with 11 nucleotides matching TRBD2. Per germline, CDR1 SNHLY and CDR2 FYNNEI. The CDR3 contains 16 residues. The CDR3 bases are TGTGCCAGCATTGAAACCGGGACTAGCGGCTACAATGAGCAGTTCTTC. Translating gives CASIETGTSGYNEQFF.

The chain links TRBV3-1 (or the pseudogene TRBV3-2) to TRBJ2-1; TRBD2 matches 11 bases. With 3 bases clipped from V and 7 bases from J, the junction kept 11 bases outside the gene matches. The length of the CDR3 is 17 residues. Germline CDR1 and CDR2: LGHDT and YNNKEL (reference sequence). CDR3 nucleotide sequence: TGTGCCAGCAGCCACCTAACCGGGACTAGCGGCGTGAATGAGCAGTTCTTC. It translates to CASSHLTGTSGVNEQFF.